The clone carrying this T cell receptor (beta chain) was seen ten or more times. The read ends 3 residues shy of where the CDR3 ends; the end is completed using the germline J gene. This sample is drawn from a study of T cell clonality in common variable immunodeficiency. Sequencing used immunoSEQ multiplex PCR; TCRdb keeps in-frame clones, though not all of them. The table records 75,000 to 85,000 clones without singletons, the ten largest covering 0.75% to 1%. Blood samples were heparinized, 5 to 8 ml per donor. Germline values: CDR1 SGHNT, CDR2 YENEEA. V was pared by 1 base and J by 7 bases, with 14 bases between. The CDR3 is 15 amino acids.

The sequence was obtained from a person aged 18 to 75 in good health. The sample consisted of peripheral blood mononuclear cells. The chain has TRBV11-3 and TRBJ2-1; possible D gene TRBD2, 7 bases. The chain's CDR3 is CASSLAGGTGNEQFF. The covered CDR3 bases are TGTGCCAGCAGCTTAGCGGGGGGCACAGGGAATGAG.